The 24 T cell receptor beta chains given below trace back to one sample, sequenced in a study of blood T cell repertoires in COVID-19. The assay was immunoSEQ multiplex PCR, and TCRdb's table has in-frame clones only and misses some. The sample has 170,000 or so clones; about 90% are singletons. Input material: PBMCs or T cells enriched from blood (not recorded which). These TCRs come from a woman in her 50s who had recovered from COVID-19.

This clone was observed once. V and J are TRBV9 and TRBJ2-1; TRBD2 might be the D (6 bases). This CDR3 is 14 amino acids long. The germline V gene encodes CDR1 SGDLS and CDR2 YYNGEE. The germline V and J ends were trimmed by 7 bases and 5 bases, with 16 bases remaining between them. This CDR3 reads CASSTGTANNEQFF. The DNA for the CDR3 is TGTGCCAGCTCCACCGGGACTGCCAACAATGAGCAGTTCTTC.

The V and J genes are TRBV15 and TRBJ1-2; TRBD1 matches 9 bases. V dropped 0 bases and J dropped 8; count of bases not matched to a gene: 10. The CDR3 contains 16 residues. Per germline, CDR1 LNHNV and CDR2 YYDKDF (reference sequence). The CDR3 reads CATSRDIRDRADGYTF. In DNA, the CDR3 is TGTGCCACCAGCAGAGATATAAGGGACAGGGCCGACGGCTACACCTTC.

The chain carries TRBV5-6 and TRBJ2-1; TRBD2 agrees at 10 bases. The V gene's germline CDR1 is SGHDT and CDR2 YYEEEE. The CDR3 is 15 residues long. J was trimmed by 7 bases and V by 3 bases; bases with no gene match: 7. The CDR3 is CASSSSGRKGNEQFF. The CDR3 DNA follows: TGTGCCAGCAGCTCTAGCGGGAGAAAGGGTAATGAGCAGTTCTTC.

A single count supports this clone. CDR3 coding DNA: TGTGCCAGCAGCTACAGGGGTTCCTACGAGCAGTACTTC. This sequence encodes CASSYRGSYEQYF. The genes are TRBV11-2 and TRBJ2-7; 7 bases agree with TRBD1. The CDR3 runs 13 residues. Germline lookup yields CDR1 SGHAT and CDR2 FQNNGV. Germline trimming cut 4 bases from V and 1 base from J; bases unmatched to any gene: 1.

This chain joins TRBV5-1 and TRBJ1-4; D is unresolved. The ends were cut back, 3 bases at V and 7 bases at J, with 16 bases in the middle. Germline V gene lookup returns CDR1 SGHRS and CDR2 YFSETQ. There are 15 residues in the CDR3. The DNA for the CDR3 is TGCGCCAGCAGCTCCTATCCATCATCTCGTGAAAAACTGTTTTTT. It translates to CASSSYPSSREKLFF.

For the CDR3, the DNA is TGTGCCAGTGGAGGGGGACAGGGGTCCCCTAAGGCGCCCGGGGAGCTGTTTTTT. This translates into CASGGGQGSPKAPGELFF. J is TRBJ2-2 and V is TRBV19, with 10 bases that match TRBD1. V trimming: 8 bases; J trimming: 6 bases; junction bases outside the gene matches: 18. The CDR3 sequence is 18 residues long. In germline, CDR1 is LNHDA, CDR2 SQIVND (reference sequence). Full variable domain (rest looked up from reference TRBV19 and TRBJ2-2): DGGITQSPKYLFRKEGQNVTLSCEQNLNHDAMYWYRQDPGQGLRLIYYSQIVNDFQKGDIAEGYSVSREKKESFPLTVTSAQKNPTAFYLCASGGGQGSPKAPGELFFGEGSRLTVL.

This chain connects TRBV27 to TRBJ2-7; 7 bases are shared with TRBD1. Germline V gene lookup returns CDR1 MNHEY and CDR2 SMNVEV (reference sequence). The CDR3 contains 15 residues. Trimming cost V 6 bases and J 3 bases; bases outside gene matches: 11. The CDR3 reads CASSVTPGQIYEQYF. CDR3 DNA sequence: TGTGCCAGCAGCGTCACCCCGGGACAGATCTACGAGCAGTACTTC.

The chain links TRBV11-2 to TRBJ2-1, with 10 positions matching TRBD1. The V and J ends lost 2 bases and 9 bases, in that order; junction bases with no gene match: 4. The V gene's germline CDR1 is SGHAT and CDR2 FQNNGV. The CDR3 is made up of 14 amino acids. CDR3 coding DNA: TGTGCCAGCAGCTTACCGACAGGGGGCACTGAGCAGTTCTTC. Translated: CASSLPTGGTEQFF.

The V call is TRBV7-9, the J call TRBJ2-5, with D possibly TRBD1 on 6 matching bases. Trimming shortened V by 5 bases and J by 3 bases, and 13 bases separated the two germline ends. The CDR3 runs to 14 residues. Germline CDR1 and CDR2: SEHNR and FQNEAQ (reference sequence). The CDR3 bases are TGTGCCAGCAGCGCACAGGGTCCTGAAGAGACCCAGTACTTC. Amino acid sequence: CASSAQGPEETQYF. Complete variable domain (other parts from reference TRBV7-9 and TRBJ2-5): DTGVSQNPRHKITKRGQNVTFRCDPISEHNRLYWYRQTLGQGPEFLTYFQNEAQLEKSRLLSDRFSAERPKGSFSTLEIQRTEQGDSAMYLCASSAQGPEETQYFGPGTRLLVL.

The V gene is TRBV5-1, the J gene TRBJ1-6; D is perhaps TRBD1 (6 bases). Looked up from germline, CDR1 is SGHRS and CDR2 is YFSETQ. V shed 4 bases and J shed 8 bases, with 13 bases lying between them. This CDR3 spans 14 amino acids. CDR3 region: CASSEGGGDSPLHF. The CDR3 DNA sequence: TGCGCCAGCAGCGAAGGGGGAGGGGATTCACCCCTCCACTTT.

This clone is a singleton in its sample. The chain combines TRBV2 with TRBJ2-5, with D possibly TRBD1 on 6 matching bases. This CDR3 has 21 amino acids. V shed 4 bases and J shed 2 bases, with 32 bases lying between them. CDR1 and CDR2 (germline): SNHLY, FYNNEI. CDR3 DNA sequence: TGTGCCAGCAGTGGGTCACACAGGGAAGTAAGGGATTACTACGGACAAGAGACCCAGTACTTC. Residues: CASSGSHREVRDYYGQETQYF.

The V and J genes are TRBV3-1 (or the pseudogene TRBV3-2) and TRBJ2-1, with a tentative D call TRBD2 (6 bases). V was trimmed by 4 bases and J by 7 bases, leaving 11 bases between them. Germline-derived CDR1 and CDR2 are LGHDT and YNNKEL (reference sequence). The CDR3 has 13 residues. The CDR3 spells CASSPYGGNEQFF. CDR3 in DNA: TGTGCCAGCAGCCCCTATGGGGGGAATGAGCAGTTCTTC.

In its sample, this clone was seen once. The gene calls are TRBV24-1 and TRBJ2-7, with D possibly matching TRBD1 (7 bases). Germline-derived CDR1 and CDR2 are KGHDR and SFDVKD. Trimming shortened V by 4 bases and J by 2 bases, and 14 bases separated the two germline ends. The CDR3 covers 15 residues. The CDR3 DNA is TGTGCCACCAGTGACAGGGGGGATCCCCCCTACGAGCAGTACTTC. Translation: CATSDRGDPPYEQYF.

V gene TRBV11-2 combines with J gene TRBJ2-1, with TRBD1 matching over 8 bases. CDR3 size: 13 residues. Per germline, CDR1 SGHAT and CDR2 FQNNGV. V lost 6 bases and J lost 9; bases outside the gene matches: 7. This CDR3 is CASSIQGATEQFF. The CDR3 region has the DNA TGTGCCAGCAGTATTCAGGGGGCCACTGAGCAGTTCTTC. Based on the CDR3 plus reference TRBV11-2 and TRBJ2-1, the full variable domain is EAGVAQSPRYKIIEKRQSVAFWCNPISGHATLYWYQQILGQGPKLLIQFQNNGVVDDSQLPKDRFSAERLKGVDSTLKIQPAKLEDSAVYLCASSIQGATEQFFGPGTRLTVL.

This clone was observed a few times. The chain is built from TRBV5-6 and TRBJ1-1, with D perhaps matching TRBD1 (6 bases). CDR3 length: 15 residues. Germline V gives CDR1 SGHDT, CDR2 YYEEEE. V was pared by 5 bases and J by 1 base, with 15 bases between. This chain's CDR3 is CASSSSRGANTEAFF. Written as DNA, the CDR3 is TGTGCCAGCAGTTCGTCCAGGGGAGCGAACACTGAAGCTTTCTTT. Combining the CDR3 with reference TRBV5-6 and TRBJ1-1 gives the whole variable domain DAGVTQSPTHLIKTRGQQVTLRCSPKSGHDTVSWYQQALGQGPQFIFQYYEEEERQRGNFPDRFSGHQFPNYSSELNVNALLLGDSALYLCASSSSRGANTEAFFGQGTRLTVV.

This clone was observed a handful of times. The rearrangement joins TRBV11-2 to TRBJ2-1; possible D gene TRBD1, 6 bases. Germline V gene sequence: CDR1 SGHAT, CDR2 FQNNGV. V lost 0 bases and J lost 7, with 13 bases in between. This CDR3 comprises 15 residues. In DNA, the CDR3 is TGTGCCAGCAGCTTAGATTTGAACAGGGTGAATGAGCAGTTCTTC. As protein: CASSLDLNRVNEQFF.

This sequence joins TRBV2 and TRBJ2-7; tentative D call: TRBD2 (6 bases). The CDR3 is 14 residues long. Germline V gene sequence: CDR1 SNHLY, CDR2 FYNNEI. V was cut by 1 base and J by 7 bases, with 14 bases left in between. The DNA for the CDR3 is TGTGCCAGCAGTGAAGGGGGGGAGCTGTGGGAGCAGTACTTC. Its protein is CASSEGGELWEQYF.

This clone was counted a few times. The rearrangement joins TRBV21-1 to TRBJ2-1; no DNA check was done on the table's D call, TRBD2. TRBV21-1 is shown as a pseudogene. CDR3 length: 15 amino acids. CDR3 amino acids: CASTPGWETRLEQFF. The CDR3 DNA reads as TGTGCCAGCACCCCGGGATGGGAGACTCGACTTGAGCAGTTCTTC.

The chain employs TRBV4-1 and TRBJ1-5; TRBD1 matches 11 bases. V was clipped by 0 bases and J by 1 base; unmatched bases: 11. Germline CDR1 MGHRA, CDR2 YSYEKL. This CDR3 contains 20 residues. The CDR3 DNA reads as TGCGCCAGCAGCCAAGACCCTTTGGACAGGGGGCCGGGAAGCAATCAGCCCCAGCATTTT. This translates into CASSQDPLDRGPGSNQPQHF.

The table lists this clone with a count of one. The chain joins TRBV6-6 to TRBJ2-7, with a tentative D call TRBD1 (5 bases). Trimming pared 0 bases from V and 2 bases from J, leaving 8 bases between. CDR3 size: 14 residues. Germline CDR1 MNHNY, CDR2 SVGAGI (reference sequence). DNA of the CDR3: TGTGCCAGCAGTTACTCGACCAGGGCCTACGAGCAGTACTTC. Its protein is CASSYSTRAYEQYF.

This clone was observed a few times. The chain has TRBV7-6 and TRBJ1-4; D uncertain. The germline gives CDR1 SGHVS, CDR2 FNYEAQ. The CDR3 length is 12 residues. The V end was cut by 1 base, the J end by 10 bases, with 7 bases between. DNA for the CDR3: TGTGCCAGCAGCTTAGGGGCTGGAAAACTGTTTTTT. Protein product: CASSLGAGKLFF.

The rearrangement joins TRBV7-2 to TRBJ1-1; the D is unclear. CDR3 size: 14 residues. Germline CDR1 is SGHTA and CDR2 is FQGNSA. Trimming shortened V by 5 bases and J by 4 bases, and 14 bases separated the two germline ends. CDR3 loop: CASSPVVGGTEAFF. CDR3 sequence (DNA): TGTGCCAGCAGCCCGGTCGTCGGAGGCACTGAAGCTTTCTTT.

V gene TRBV18 combines with J gene TRBJ2-3; 8 nucleotides match TRBD2. CDR3 length: 17 residues. CDR1 and CDR2 from the germline V gene are KGHSH and LQKENI. With V trimmed by 5 bases and J by 4 bases, 14 bases remained unmatched. CDR3 nucleotide sequence: TGTGCCAGCTCATCGAGACTGGTAGCGGGGAAGGCAGATACGCAGTATTTT. It yields the protein CASSSRLVAGKADTQYF. The whole variable domain, filled in from reference TRBV18 and TRBJ2-3, reads NAGVMQNPRHLVRRRGQEARLRCSPMKGHSHVYWYRQLPEEGLKFMVYLQKENIIDESGMPKERFSAEFPKEGPSILRIQQVVRGDSAAYFCASSSRLVAGKADTQYFGPGTRLTVL.

The chain combines TRBV9 with TRBJ2-7; the match to TRBD1 covers 7 bases. From germline, CDR1 is SGDLS and CDR2 YYNGEE. This CDR3 spans 14 amino acids. V was pared by 4 bases and J by 2 bases, with 6 bases of the junction left unmatched. The CDR3 protein is CASSLTGTAYEQYF. The CDR3 DNA sequence: TGTGCCAGCAGCTTAACCGGGACAGCCTACGAGCAGTACTTC.